This T cell receptor beta chain was documented in a study of T cells in Graves' hyperthyroidism and ophthalmopathy. Whole-study findings and limits: The model identified upcoming ophthalmopathy a median roughly 6 months ahead of onset.

Calling Graves' hyperthyroidism stable meant ophthalmopathy did not progress within 18 months. The study excluded patients with uncontrolled infection, other autoimmune disease, pregnancy or lactation. Concerning this clonotype: The antigen remains undetermined.

TCR beta CDR3 region amplification was performed from RNA transcripts. First-round RT-PCR targeting the TCR CDR3 was performed with the HTBI primer set. TCRdb called the multiplex PCR reads again in MiXCR, with one record for every CDR3 protein. The sample holds under 250,000 distinct CDR3 sequences; roughly 17% are singletons and the top ten take about 56%. Sequencing used blood. This receptor was obtained from a woman aged 50 to 60 with Graves' hyperthyroidism.

The CDR3 DNA reads as TGTGCCAGCAGTGACAATCTTTTGATTACTGGAAACACCATATATTTT. Translation: CASSDNLLITGNTIYF. V gene TRBV6-4 combines with J gene TRBJ1-3; no firm D call. The CDR3 extends over 16 amino acids. Trimming removed 2 bases from V and 2 bases from J, with 13 bases in between. In germline, CDR1 is MRHNA, CDR2 SNTAGT.